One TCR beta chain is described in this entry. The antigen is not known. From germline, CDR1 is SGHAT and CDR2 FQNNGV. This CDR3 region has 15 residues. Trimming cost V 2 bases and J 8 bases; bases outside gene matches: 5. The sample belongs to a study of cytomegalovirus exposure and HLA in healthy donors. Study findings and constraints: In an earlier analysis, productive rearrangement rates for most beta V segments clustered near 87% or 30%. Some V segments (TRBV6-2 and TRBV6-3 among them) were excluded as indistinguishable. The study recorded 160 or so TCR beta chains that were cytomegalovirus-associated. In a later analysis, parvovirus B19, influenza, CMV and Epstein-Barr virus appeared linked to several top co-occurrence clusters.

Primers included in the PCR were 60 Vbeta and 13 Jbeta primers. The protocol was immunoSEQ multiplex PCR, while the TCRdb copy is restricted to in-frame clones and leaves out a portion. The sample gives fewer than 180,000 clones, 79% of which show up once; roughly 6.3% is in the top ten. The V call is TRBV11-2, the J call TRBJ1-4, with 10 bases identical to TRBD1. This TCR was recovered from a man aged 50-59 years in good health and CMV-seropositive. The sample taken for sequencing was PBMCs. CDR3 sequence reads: CASSLRTGQGEKLFF. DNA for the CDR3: TGTGCCAGCAGCTTAAGAACGGGACAGGGGGAAAAACTGTTTTTT.